This T cell receptor beta chain derives from a study of shared clonotypes between healthy human individuals (dated by TCRdb to the early 2020s). Regarding the study in general: A couple of women and three men aged 18 to 49 years were included in the cohort. Different laboratories and diverse techniques were used to prepare libraries and sequence TCR repertoires, to increase sequencing depth and limit assay-specific biases. For each donor, three plates each were used for CD4 naive and CD4 memory, two plates were used for CD8 naive, and one plate was used for CD8 memory. To estimate repertoire size and how much clonotypes are shared between individuals, the study performed deep sequencing of blood TCR repertoires from five healthy adults. Per donor, leukapheresis produced somewhere between about 0.94 and 9.5 billion PBMCs.

TCR CDR3 regions were amplified from genomic DNA by multiplex PCR using the deep immunoSEQ assay. Extracted genomic DNA from each cell subset was spread evenly across all wells of several immunoSEQ 96-well plates, with each plate serving as a replicate. For sorted subsets, 200 ng of genomic DNA, equivalent to around 30,000 T cell genomes, went into each replicate PCR. Purified libraries were quantified with a Qubit 3.0 fluorometer, sized on a Bioanalyzer 2100, and re-quantified with the KAPA Library Quantification kit. Every immunoSEQ 96-well plate was sequenced on a dedicated single-read 150-cycle Illumina NextSeq 550 flow cell. In the source study's methods: The immunoSEQ output contained only junctional sequences without quality scores, so filtering could not match that applied to full-length reads. To assign V/J genes and CDR3, sequences were annotated against IMGT germline references using PyIR, a Python wrapper for IgBLAST v1.9. Reads were removed for weak V/J assignments (E-value above 1e-6), missing CDR3, stop codons, out-of-frame junctions, or ambiguous translated residues. V3J clonotypes were defined by identical inferred V gene, J gene, and CDR3 amino acid sequence. Percentage overlap between repertoires was computed as shared unique clonotypes divided by the size of the smaller repertoire. Richness of each repertoire was evaluated using RTK rarefaction, the Chao1 estimator, and Recon v2.1 estimates of unobserved clonotypes. Generation probabilities were computed with OLGA for all TCRbeta clonotypes obtained by the gDNA method from several donors. TCRdb obtained this table from immuneACCESS and retained in-frame rearrangements with V and J assigned. These tables miss some clones; where compared with another copy, unresolved V genes account for less than half of the shortfall, and the remainder is unexplained. The V and J calls and the clone size are those of that table, but D and trimming were determined from the DNA. The sample table holds 1,400,000 or so clones, of which about 98.5% were seen once. About 0.4% of the sample lies in the top ten.

Donors were healthy HIV-negative adults with no recently reported acute infections or vaccinations. Only Caucasian adults living in Nashville, Tennessee, USA were represented among the donors. Magnetic negative selection was used to enrich CD4+ T cells, after which naive cells were positively selected on CD45RA and the negative fraction became the memory subset. Blood was collected by leukapheresis, and PBMCs were isolated by Ficoll-Histopaque density gradient centrifugation and then cryopreserved in liquid nitrogen vapor phase. Analytical flow cytometry was used to check the purity and quantity of every magnetically sorted T cell population. From each sorted fraction, genomic DNA was isolated and quantified by UV absorbance on a Nanodrop 2000c. Notes on this clone: What antigen it recognizes has not been identified. No base-level quality is on record; no much larger clone is a single base apart.

Study-level results and caveats: Higher generation probabilities were observed for clonotypes shared by all four sorted-subset donors than for non-shared clonotypes. When a handful of donors were compared, the shared fraction of clonotypes was about 5% for naive CD4, roughly 3.3% for naive CD8, about 2.4% for memory CD4, and around 0.37% for memory CD8. Because the study included only a small number of donors, the genetic and exposure-history diversity represented was limited. Sampling was restricted to blood, and TCR repertoires in tissues likely differ from the TCR repertoires found in blood. Naive subsets generally had larger estimated clonotype richness than memory subsets did. Rarefaction of sorted-subset datasets indicated incomplete sequencing despite the large sequencing depth. Pairwise subsampling indicated that sequencing depth was expected to affect the degree of clonotype sharing among donors.

The V end gives up 0 bases and the J end 2 bases, leaving 11 bases in the junction not matched to a gene. The CDR3, cysteine through phenylalanine, is 17 amino acids long. Only the CDR3 DNA stays, 51 bases, in frame from base 1. CDR1 SGHRS and CDR2 YFSETQ are derived from the germline V gene. Sequenced input: naive CD4+ T cells sorted from blood. The cell subset or site label, read with the paper, signifies: CD45RA+ positively selected. Recombination connected TRBV5-1 to TRBJ2-7, with TRBD1 matching 7 junction bases. The clonotype originates from a man younger than 40 in good health. The CDR3 here reads CASSLAPPTGRTYEQYF. The bases are TGCGCCAGCAGCTTGGCCCCTCCGACAGGGCGAACCTACGAGCAGTACTTC. Extended through the reference TRBV5-1 and TRBJ2-7 proteins, this CDR3 yields the full variable domain: KAGVTQTPRYLIKTRGQQVTLSCSPISGHRSVSWYQQTPGQGLQFLFEYFSETQRNKGNFPGRFSGRQFSNSRSEMNVSTLELGDSALYLCASSLAPPTGRTYEQYFGPGTRLTVT.